These T cell receptor beta chains were read from a single sample in a study of blood T cell repertoires in COVID-19. Sequencing was performed with immunoSEQ multiplex PCR; in TCRdb, only in-frame clones are kept and a portion is missing. The sample consists of more than 100,000 clones, about 89% of them appearing once. The sample consisted of peripheral blood. The receptors were sampled from an older woman with acute or convalescent COVID-19. Both conserved end residues are part of each CDR3. The D gene is left open where the match is weak. The size entry is marked missing in some rows and otherwise reads once, few, many or a size class.

clone size	D gene	V gene	J gene	CDR3 DNA	CDR3 protein
.	.	TRBV7-2	TRBJ1-5	TGTGCCAGCAGCTTAGTGGCAGGGTGGGACAATCAGCCCCAGCATTTT	CASSLVAGWDNQPQHF
.	.	TRBV7-9	TRBJ1-1	TGTGCCAGCAGCCAAAGGAGGAACACTGAAGCTTTCTTT	CASSQRRNTEAFF
.	.	TRBV12-3/TRBV12-4	TRBJ1-2	TGTGCCAGCAGTTTAACAGGGAAAGATGGCTACACCTTC	CASSLTGKDGYTF
.	.	TRBV6-5	TRBJ2-1	TGTGCCACGCTAAGCTCCTACAATGAGCAGTTCTTC	CATLSSYNEQFF
.	TRBD1	TRBV6-6	TRBJ1-4	TGTGCCAGCAGTGGAGGGACAGGGACTAATGAAAAACTGTTTTTT	CASSGGTGTNEKLFF
once	TRBD1	TRBV19	TRBJ1-1	TGTGCCAGTAGGCAGGGGGTTAGCACTGAAGCTTTCTTT	CASRQGVSTEAFF
.	TRBD2	TRBV9	TRBJ2-7	TGTGCCAGCGCGCCGGGACTAGCGGGAATTACCGAGCAGTACTTC	CASAPGLAGITEQYF
.	.	TRBV3-1/TRBV3-2	TRBJ2-1	TGTGCCAGCAGCCAAGAGGGGGGGCTCAGGAATGAGCAGTTCTTC	CASSQEGGLRNEQFF
.	TRBD1	TRBV24-1	TRBJ2-1	TGTGCCACCAGCAGTGACCGGGACAGGGGTGGAAATGAGCAGTTCTTC	CATSSDRDRGGNEQFF
.	TRBD2	TRBV5-1	TRBJ2-5	TGCGCCAGCAGCTTGGGCCGGGACTACCGACAAGAGACCCAGTACTTC	CASSLGRDYRQETQYF
.	.	TRBV7-3	TRBJ2-1	TGTGCCAGCAGCTCTGGAGATGAGCAGTTCTTC	CASSSGDEQFF
.	.	TRBV7-8	TRBJ2-2	TGTGCCAGCAGCTTCTCATGGCAGGGGCGCACCGGGGAGCTGTTTTTT	CASSFSWQGRTGELFF
.	.	TRBV11-3	TRBJ1-1	TGTGCCAGCAGCTTAGGCCCGGACAAGGACACTGAAGCTTTCTTT	CASSLGPDKDTEAFF
.	.	TRBV10-3	TRBJ1-1	TGTGCCACGGGACAAGAAATGAACACTGAAGCTTTCTTT	CATGQEMNTEAFF
few	.	TRBV6-5	TRBJ2-5	TGTGCCAGCAGTTACTCGAATCTCAGGTCCGAGACCCAGTACTTC	CASSYSNLRSETQYF
.	TRBD1	TRBV3-1/TRBV3-2	TRBJ1-5	TGTGCCAGCAGCCCACAGGGGAACAATCAGCCCCAGCATTTT	CASSPQGNNQPQHF
.	.	TRBV30	TRBJ1-1	TGTGCCTGGAGGGGTTGGGGCCCAAAAGGCTGGAACACTGAAGCTTTCTTT	CAWRGWGPKGWNTEAFF
few	TRBD1	TRBV11-3	TRBJ1-6	TGTGCCAGCAGCCTCCTCACAGGGGATTCACCCCTCCACTTT	CASSLLTGDSPLHF
few	TRBD1	TRBV7-3	TRBJ2-2	TGTGCCAGCAGCTCAGGGACAGGGAACACCGGGGAGCTGTTTTTT	CASSSGTGNTGELFF
.	.	TRBV19	TRBJ2-3	TGTGCCAGTAGTATAGCGGAGAGGGATACGCAGTATTTT	CASSIAERDTQYF
.	TRBD2	TRBV18	TRBJ2-3	TGTGCCAGCTCACCGCTAGCGGGGGGCACAGATACGCAGTATTTT	CASSPLAGGTDTQYF
.	.	TRBV5-8	TRBJ1-5	TGTGCCAGCAGCTTGAGGTGGCAAGGGGCGAATCAGCCCCAGCATTTT	CASSLRWQGANQPQHF
.	TRBD2	TRBV20-1	TRBJ2-3	TGCAGTGCTAGTCGGGAGGGCCGGGCAGATACGCAGTATTTT	CSASREGRADTQYF
.	TRBD1	TRBV28	TRBJ2-3	TGTGCCAGCAGTTTGAACAGGGGAAGCACAGATACGCAGTATTTT	CASSLNRGSTDTQYF
.	TRBD2	TRBV28	TRBJ2-1	TGTGCCAGCAGCCCGCGGGGGACTAGACCATATGAGCAGTTCTTC	CASSPRGTRPYEQFF
few	.	TRBV2	TRBJ1-1	TGTGCCAGCAGTGAGCAGGTTGAAGCTTTCTTT	CASSEQVEAFF
.	.	TRBV28	TRBJ1-1	TGTGCCAGCAGGACTTCAGGGATTAACACTGAAGCTTTCTTT	CASRTSGINTEAFF
.	.	TRBV2	TRBJ1-1	TGTGCCAGCAGTTCTTGGGGAGCAGGCCCCGGCACTGAAGCTTTCTTT	CASSSWGAGPGTEAFF
.	TRBD2	TRBV6-4	TRBJ2-1	TGTGCCAGCAGTGACTCCCCTAGCGGATACAATGAGCAGTTCTTC	CASSDSPSGYNEQFF
.	.	TRBV18	TRBJ1-3	TGTGCCAGCTCTCTCGGACAGAGGGGCTCTGGAAACACCATATATTTT	CASSLGQRGSGNTIYF
once	TRBD1	TRBV6-1	TRBJ2-2	TGTGCCAGCAGTGAAAGGGGGCCCGCGGAGCTGTTTTTT	CASSERGPAELFF
.	.	TRBV7-9	TRBJ1-5	TGTGCCAGCAGCTTGGGGGCCGGTCAGCCCCAGCATTTT	CASSLGAGQPQHF
.	.	TRBV7-9	TRBJ1-1	TGTGCCAGCAGCTTAGCGGTCTGGCAGAACACTGAAGCTTTCTTT	CASSLAVWQNTEAFF
.	.	TRBV6-1	TRBJ2-3	TGTGCCAGCAGTAGACGGGAGAGGGGCACAGATACGCAGTATTTT	CASSRRERGTDTQYF
once	TRBD2	TRBV3-1/TRBV3-2	TRBJ2-1	TGTGCCAGCAGCCAAGCGATGATAGCGGGAGCAGGTGAGCAGTTCTTC	CASSQAMIAGAGEQFF
.	.	TRBV30	TRBJ1-3	TGTGCCTGGAGTGGGACAGAAGCTGGAAACACCATATATTTT	CAWSGTEAGNTIYF
.	.	TRBV9	TRBJ2-1	TGTGCCAGCAGCGTAGCTGGCCACATCGGGAATGAGCAGTTCTTC	CASSVAGHIGNEQFF
.	.	TRBV4-1	TRBJ1-1	TGCGCCAGCAGCCAAGGCTGGACAGTCCTGAACACTGAAGCTTTCTTT	CASSQGWTVLNTEAFF
few	TRBD1	TRBV27	TRBJ1-5	TGTGCCAGCAGCCCCGGGGGACAGGGCGGTCAGCCCCAGCATTTT	CASSPGGQGGQPQHF
.	.	TRBV10-1	TRBJ2-3	TGCGCCAGCAGTGAGGGTAGCGCGCACACAGATACGCAGTATTTT	CASSEGSAHTDTQYF
few	TRBD1	TRBV5-5	TRBJ1-2	TGTGCCAGCAGCGATCATCCGACAGGGAACTATGGCTACACCTTC	CASSDHPTGNYGYTF
.	.	TRBV3-1/TRBV3-2	TRBJ2-3	TGTGCCAGCAGCCAAGCGAGTGTCCCGATTAGAGATACGCAGTATTTT	CASSQASVPIRDTQYF
.	.	TRBV2	TRBJ2-1	TGTGCCAGCAGTGTAAGTTCGGTACTCAATGAGCAGTTCTTC	CASSVSSVLNEQFF
.	TRBD2	TRBV27	TRBJ2-5	TGTGCCAGCAGTTCGACCGGGAGGATAGTGGGGACCCAGTACTTC	CASSSTGRIVGTQYF
.	.	TRBV2	TRBJ1-5	TGTGCCAGCAAGCCAGGCAACAGGGAGGGAAATCAGCCCCAGCATTTT	CASKPGNREGNQPQHF
.	.	TRBV7-2	TRBJ2-1	TGTGCCAGCAGCTTAGCTGGACAGTATGGCCAGTTCTTC	CASSLAGQYGQFF
.	.	TRBV21-1	TRBJ1-5	TGTGCCCCCTCTGGCAATCAGCCCCAGCATTTT	CAPSGNQPQHF
.	TRBD1	TRBV27	TRBJ1-1	TGTGCCAGCAGTCTAGGGGGCCAGGGGACTGAAGCTTTCTTT	CASSLGGQGTEAFF
.	.	TRBV5-6	TRBJ1-4	TGTGCCAGCAGCTTGAAACAGGGTCCTGGGAAACTGTTTTTT	CASSLKQGPGKLFF
.	TRBD2	TRBV6-5	TRBJ2-3	TGTGCCAGCAGCCGAAGGGGACTAGCGGAAGATACGCAGTATTTT	CASSRRGLAEDTQYF
.	.	TRBV14	TRBJ1-6	TGTGCCAGCAGCCTAACAGGGCTGAGCTCCTATAATTCACCCCTCCACTTT	CASSLTGLSSYNSPLHF
.	TRBD1	TRBV28	TRBJ2-1	TGTGCCAGCAGTTTTAGTGTGGTGTCGCCGAAGACCGGGACAGAGAGTTACAATGAGCAGTTCTTC	CASSFSVVSPKTGTESYNEQFF
.	TRBD2	TRBV5-4	TRBJ2-1	TGTGCCAGCAGCTTCGGGACTAACGACTACAATGAGCAGTTCTTC	CASSFGTNDYNEQFF
.	TRBD2	TRBV7-3	TRBJ2-1	TGTGCCAGCAGCGCGAGTAGCGGGAGGGCCTACAATGAGCAGTTCTTC	CASSASSGRAYNEQFF
.	.	TRBV7-8	TRBJ2-3	TGTGCCAGCAGCTTAGGGGACTATACGCAGTATTTT	CASSLGDYTQYF
.	.	TRBV30	TRBJ1-6	TGTGCCTGGAGGCTGGCTAATTCACCCCTCCACTTT	CAWRLANSPLHF
.	TRBD2	TRBV29-1	TRBJ2-5	TGCAGCGTTGATAGATCCGGACTAGCGGGAGCCCAAGAGACCCAGTACTTC	CSVDRSGLAGAQETQYF
.	TRBD1	TRBV20-1	TRBJ1-6	TGCAGTGCTAGTCATGGGACAGGAAATTCACCCCTCCACTTT	CSASHGTGNSPLHF
.	TRBD2	TRBV9	TRBJ2-1	TGTGCCAGCAGCGTCCTAGCGGGATTCACCAATGAGCAGTTCTTC	CASSVLAGFTNEQFF
.	TRBD1	TRBV14	TRBJ1-4	TGTGCCAGCAGCCAGACAGGGGGAAAACTGTTTTTT	CASSQTGGKLFF